Below are 13 T cell receptor beta chains sequenced from a single sample in a study of PD-L1 blockade in urothelial cancer. Time point noted: peripheral blood 6 weeks after treatment start. Data came from immunoSEQ multiplex PCR; TCRdb stores just in-frame clones and leaves some out. The table has 40,000 to 55,000 clones, approximately 90% seen once. This material consisted of PBMCs, taken around atezolizumab (anti-PD-L1) treatment. These receptors were taken from a man aged 55 to 69 with urothelial cancer.

This chain connects TRBV7-3 to TRBJ2-7; 7 nucleotides agree with TRBD1. The CDR3 runs to 15 residues. Germline V gene lookup returns CDR1 SGHTA and CDR2 FQGTGA. With V trimmed by 5 bases and J by 0 bases, 7 bases remained unmatched. CDR3 sequence: CASSPGQGVSYEQYF. The CDR3 region has the DNA TGTGCCAGCAGCCCGGGGCAGGGGGTCTCCTACGAGCAGTACTTC. The whole variable domain, filled in from reference TRBV7-3 and TRBJ2-7, reads GAGVSQTPSNKVTEKGKYVELRCDPISGHTALYWYRQSLGQGPEFLIYFQGTGAADDSGLPNDRFFAVRPEGSVSTLKIQRTERGDSAVYLCASSPGQGVSYEQYFGPGTRLTVT.

The chain recombines TRBV5-1 with TRBJ2-5, with D unclear. From germline, CDR1 is SGHRS and CDR2 YFSETQ. There are 13 residues in the CDR3. Trimming took off 0 bases at V and 5 bases at J, with 8 bases between the two ends. The CDR3 sequence: CASSLAQEETQYF. DNA for the CDR3: TGCGCCAGCAGCTTGGCCCAAGAGGAGACCCAGTACTTC.

Regarding this clone: The junction and the germline gene differ at one end; a read error may be behind it. The CDR3 sequence: CASSGLAGGLF. CDR3 in DNA: TGTGCCAGCAGTGGACTAGCGGGGGGGCTCTTC. The chain links TRBV2 to TRBJ2-1; the match to TRBD2 covers 14 bases. The CDR3 is 11 amino acids. Germline values: CDR1 SNHLY, CDR2 FYNNEI.

The rearrangement links TRBV15 to TRBJ2-3, with D possibly matching TRBD2 (5 bases). Trimming removed 1 base at V and 3 bases at J, with 17 bases between. The CDR3 consists of 17 residues. Germline V gives CDR1 LNHNV, CDR2 YYDKDF (reference sequence). The CDR3 region is CATSRVPEGLGTDTQYF. The CDR3 coding sequence is TGTGCCACCAGCAGAGTCCCCGAGGGTCTCGGGACAGATACGCAGTATTTT.

V and J are TRBV18 and TRBJ2-7; the D gene is possibly TRBD2 (6 bases). The V gene's germline CDR1 is KGHSH and CDR2 LQKENI. The CDR3 is 13 amino acids. Trimming removed 7 bases from V and 2 bases from J, with 12 bases in between. The CDR3 loop is CASLGGNTYEQYF. CDR3 coding DNA: TGTGCCAGCTTGGGGGGAAACACCTACGAGCAGTACTTC.

V and J are TRBV25-1 and TRBJ2-1; 8 nucleotides agree with TRBD2. J lost 9 bases, V lost 3 bases, and 10 bases had no gene match. Per the germline V gene, CDR1 is MGHDK and CDR2 is SYGVNS. The CDR3 loop spans 15 amino acids. The CDR3 DNA follows: TGTGCCAGCAGTGATGCGGGACTAGTGCGAGCTGAGCAGTTCTTC. Encoded protein: CASSDAGLVRAEQFF. Drawing the rest from reference TRBV25-1 and TRBJ2-1, the complete variable domain is EADIYQTPRYLVIGTGKKITLECSQTMGHDKMYWYQQDPGMELHLIHYSYGVNSTEKGDLSSESTVSRIRTEHFPLTLESARPSHTSQYLCASSDAGLVRAEQFFGPGTRLTVL.

This chain links TRBV6-6 with TRBJ2-1; 10 nucleotides align to TRBD1. CDR3 length: 16 amino acids. The V gene end was trimmed by 0 bases and the J gene end by 9 bases; junction bases not matched to a gene: 8. Germline CDR1 MNHNY, CDR2 SVGAGI (reference sequence). The chain's CDR3 is CASSYSGTGASIEQFF. In DNA, the CDR3 is TGTGCCAGCAGTTACTCGGGGACAGGGGCGAGTATTGAGCAGTTCTTC.

This clone was detected once. The gene calls are TRBV27 and TRBJ2-7; 12 bases are shared with TRBD1. Germline V gives CDR1 MNHEY, CDR2 SMNVEV (reference sequence). V gave up 5 bases and J gave up 4 bases; unmatched junction bases: 6. The CDR3 consists of 15 residues. The CDR3 reads CASSPGTGGLYEQYF. The CDR3 DNA follows: TGTGCCAGCAGTCCCGGGACAGGGGGCTTGTACGAGCAGTACTTC.

The chain couples TRBV7-8 to TRBJ2-1; D might be TRBD2 (7 bases). The CDR3 is 13 residues long. Germline V gene data show CDR1 as SGHVS and CDR2 as FQNEAQ. Trimming pared 8 bases from V and 8 bases from J, leaving 16 bases between. DNA of the CDR3: TGTGCCAGCGAGAGGGGGGGCGCGGATGAGCAGTTCTTC. Residues: CASERGGADEQFF.

In this sample, this clone turned up once. The rearrangement links TRBV6-5 to TRBJ1-5; D gene unclear. The CDR3 length is 14 residues. Trimming pared 6 bases from V and 7 bases from J, leaving 16 bases between. The germline gives CDR1 MNHEY, CDR2 SVGAGI. CDR3 amino acids: CASRNGFIGQPQHF. CDR3 nucleotide sequence: TGTGCCAGCAGGAACGGGTTCATTGGCCAGCCCCAGCATTTT.

This chain joins TRBV27 and TRBJ2-3; 9 bases are a match to TRBD2. This CDR3 contains 17 residues. The germline V gene has CDR1 MNHEY and CDR2 SMNVEV (reference sequence). Germline trimming cut 3 bases from V and 0 bases from J; bases unmatched to any gene: 7. The CDR3 here is CASSFTGTSSSTDTQYF. The DNA for the CDR3 is TGTGCCAGCAGTTTTACCGGGACTAGCTCTAGCACAGATACGCAGTATTTT.

This clone has more than one count but fewer than ten. The rearrangement uses TRBV29-1 and TRBJ2-1, with D maybe TRBD1 (7 bases). The CDR3 is made up of 15 amino acids. Between the trimmed V and J ends, which lost 4 bases and 4 bases, there was a span of 17 bases. Germline CDR1 reads SQVTM; CDR2 reads ANQGSEA. The CDR3 is CSVVPGGRQYNEQFF. As DNA, the CDR3 is TGCAGCGTTGTCCCAGGGGGGAGGCAATACAATGAGCAGTTCTTC.

Only a few counts were recorded for this clone. The chain is built from TRBV2 and TRBJ1-5; D remains ambiguous. Germline CDR1 reads SNHLY; CDR2 reads FYNNEI. CDR3 length: 15 amino acids. V lost 1 base and J 1 base, leaving 8 bases between the germline ends. The CDR3 loop is CASSEGSESNQPQHF. The CDR3, as DNA: TGTGCCAGCAGTGAAGGTTCGGAGAGCAATCAGCCCCAGCATTTT.